This T cell receptor (beta chain) was captured by sequencing in a study of cytomegalovirus exposure and HLA in healthy donors. In regard to this clone: Its cognate antigen is unknown.

After removal of 0 bases from V and 0 bases from J, the junction contained 5 bases not matched to a gene. Germline V lookup: CDR1 SGHRS, CDR2 YFSETQ. The length of the CDR3 is 18 residues. The PCR employed 60 Vbeta primers together with 13 Jbeta primers. The table came from immunoSEQ multiplex PCR; TCRdb's copy has only in-frame clones and leaves some out. In total, the table holds roughly 110,000 clones. General observations from the study: From TCR beta sequences, most subjects' HLA-A and HLA-B alleles were reportedly predicted accurately.

The clonotype comes from a man aged 40-50 years in good health and CMV-seropositive. The chain is built from TRBV5-1 and TRBJ2-6; TRBD1 aligns across 8 bases. Sequencing used PBMCs. The CDR3 DNA reads as TGCGCCAGCAGCTTGGTGGCAGGGGGCGCCTCTGGGGCCAACGTCCTGACTTTC. Residues: CASSLVAGGASGANVLTF.